Presented here are 29 T cell receptor beta chains from one specimen sequenced in a study of blood T cell repertoires in COVID-19. Sequencing used immunoSEQ multiplex PCR; TCRdb keeps in-frame clones, though not all of them. The sample comprises under 400,000 clones, 85% to 90% of which are singletons, and 2.5% to 3.5% rests with the top ten. Sequenced input: peripheral blood. The receptor set was obtained from a woman aged 30 to 39 with COVID-19, enrolled during active disease.

The gene calls are TRBV19 and TRBJ1-1; D is undetermined. V shed 7 bases and J shed 0 bases, with 9 bases lying between them. This CDR3 contains 13 residues. Looked up from germline, CDR1 is LNHDA and CDR2 is SQIVND (reference sequence). CDR3 in amino acids: CASIADLNTEAFF. CDR3 DNA sequence: TGTGCCAGTATCGCTGACTTGAACACTGAAGCTTTCTTT.

This chain joins TRBV11-2 and TRBJ2-3, with 7 bases lining up with TRBD1. Germline V gene data show CDR1 as SGHAT and CDR2 as FQNNGV. The CDR3 totals 14 residues. V was pared by 5 bases and J by 6 bases, with 8 bases of the junction left unmatched. The CDR3 protein is CASSLTGIWDTQYF. CDR3 DNA sequence: TGTGCCAGCAGCCTGACAGGGATCTGGGATACGCAGTATTTT. Looking up the rest from reference TRBV11-2 and TRBJ2-3 gives the full variable domain: EAGVAQSPRYKIIEKRQSVAFWCNPISGHATLYWYQQILGQGPKLLIQFQNNGVVDDSQLPKDRFSAERLKGVDSTLKIQPAKLEDSAVYLCASSLTGIWDTQYFGPGTRLTVL.

The genes are TRBV10-3 and TRBJ2-7; TRBD2 matches 15 bases. Trimming cost V 0 bases and J 7 bases; bases outside gene matches: 7. CDR3 length equals 17 residues. CDR1 ENHRY and CDR2 SYGVKD come from the germline V gene. The CDR3 is CAISESGLAGGPGEQYF. Here the CDR3 DNA reads TGTGCCATCAGTGAGTCCGGACTAGCGGGAGGGCCAGGGGAGCAGTACTTC.

The genes are TRBV25-1 and TRBJ1-1; 10 bases line up with TRBD1. After removal of 5 bases from V and 5 bases from J, the junction contained 5 bases not matched to a gene. This CDR3 spans 14 amino acids. CDR1 is MGHDK, CDR2 SYGVNS, per germline. This CDR3 is CASSRRTGGTEAFF. The DNA for the CDR3 is TGTGCCAGCAGTCGTCGGACAGGGGGGACTGAAGCTTTCTTT.

This clone was found once. This chain links TRBV6-1 with TRBJ2-1, with D possibly TRBD2 on 5 matching bases. This CDR3 is built from 17 residues. Germline loops: CDR1 MNHNS, CDR2 SASEGT. Trimming shortened V by 2 bases and J by 4 bases, and 18 bases separated the two germline ends. CDR3 sequence reads: CASSEFNAGTPYNEQFF. DNA for the CDR3: TGTGCCAGCAGTGAATTTAACGCGGGCACCCCTTACAATGAGCAGTTCTTC.

This chain links TRBV5-1 with TRBJ2-6; weak D call: TRBD2 (6 bases). V lost 0 bases to trimming and J lost 0 bases, with 13 bases between them. Looked up from germline, CDR1 is SGHRS and CDR2 is YFSETQ. This CDR3 is built from 18 residues. CDR3 residues: CASSLAGTGSSGANVLTF. In DNA form, the CDR3 reads TGCGCCAGCAGCTTGGCCGGGACTGGGAGCTCTGGGGCCAACGTCCTGACTTTC. Full variable domain (remainder filled in from reference TRBV5-1 and TRBJ2-6): KAGVTQTPRYLIKTRGQQVTLSCSPISGHRSVSWYQQTPGQGLQFLFEYFSETQRNKGNFPGRFSGRQFSNSRSEMNVSTLELGDSALYLCASSLAGTGSSGANVLTFGAGSRLTVL.

V gene TRBV25-1 combines with J gene TRBJ1-2, with D hard to call. Trimming took 0 bases from V and 6 from J, leaving 11 bases between them. This CDR3 is built from 14 residues. Germline V gene lookup returns CDR1 MGHDK and CDR2 SYGVNS. The CDR3 DNA follows: TGTGCCAGCAGTGAATACTCCACACCCAATGGCTACACCTTC. It codes for CASSEYSTPNGYTF.

V gene TRBV6-1 combines with J gene TRBJ2-1, with 11 bases matching TRBD2. V shed 1 base, J shed 10 bases, and the junction held 9 bases outside the gene matches. The CDR3 is 16 residues long. CDR1 is MNHNS, CDR2 SASEGT, per germline. The CDR3 reads CASSEEWTSGRHEQFF. The CDR3 DNA reads TGTGCCAGCAGTGAAGAATGGACTAGCGGGCGACACGAGCAGTTCTTC.

The V and J genes are TRBV7-9 and TRBJ1-1; D unresolved. The CDR3 is 12 amino acids. Trimming stripped 5 bases from V and 4 bases from J, with 8 bases between. The germline CDR1 and CDR2 sequences are SEHNR and FQNEAQ (reference sequence). CDR3 bases: TGTGCCAGCAGCCCTCGTATCACTGAAGCTTTCTTT. Its translation is CASSPRITEAFF.

This chain uses TRBV18 with TRBJ1-6; TRBD1 aligns across 8 bases. Per germline, CDR1 KGHSH and CDR2 LQKENI. This CDR3 spans 16 amino acids. V dropped 4 bases and J dropped 7; count of bases not matched to a gene: 9. The chain's CDR3 is CASSLRTDRANSPLHF. The CDR3 DNA reads TGTGCCAGCTCACTCCGGACGGACAGGGCAAATTCACCCCTCCACTTT.

The rearrangement joins TRBV7-9 to TRBJ1-5; TRBD1 might be the D (6 bases). Germline-derived CDR1 and CDR2 are SEHNR and FQNEAQ (reference sequence). The length of the CDR3 is 13 residues. Trimming cost V 4 bases and J 5 bases, with 9 bases left between them. The CDR3 sequence: CASSSDRYQPQHF. The CDR3 bases are TGTGCCAGCAGCTCGGACAGATATCAGCCCCAGCATTTT.

This sequence joins TRBV2 and TRBJ1-5; D is uncertain. The V gene's germline CDR1 is SNHLY and CDR2 FYNNEI. The CDR3 covers 13 residues. The germline V and J ends were trimmed by 1 base and 4 bases, with 5 bases remaining between them. The CDR3 reads CASSEEENQPQHF. The CDR3 nucleotides are TGTGCCAGCAGTGAAGAAGAGAATCAGCCCCAGCATTTT.

The chain has TRBV11-2 and TRBJ2-1; D might be TRBD1 (6 bases). V lost 3 bases, J lost 5 bases, and 14 bases lay in between. This CDR3 is built from 15 residues. From germline, CDR1 is SGHAT and CDR2 FQNNGV. The CDR3 DNA follows: TGTGCCAGCAGCTTGGGGGCGGACCCAAACAATGAGCAGTTCTTC. This codes for CASSLGADPNNEQFF.

V usage is TRBV27 and J usage is TRBJ2-7, with 7 bases identical to TRBD1. V was pared by 2 bases and J by 0 bases, with 4 bases of the junction left unmatched. The CDR3 length is 15 residues. Per the germline V gene, CDR1 is MNHEY and CDR2 is SMNVEV (reference sequence). CDR3 amino acids: CASSLTGVTSYEQYF. In DNA form, the CDR3 reads TGTGCCAGCAGTTTAACAGGGGTTACCTCCTACGAGCAGTACTTC.

This chain joins TRBV29-1 and TRBJ2-6; D is undetermined. The CDR3 is made up of 13 amino acids. V was clipped by 6 bases and J by 0 bases, with 6 bases between them. Germline lookup yields CDR1 SQVTM and CDR2 ANQGSEA. The CDR3 is CSVQISGANVLTF. Here the CDR3 DNA reads TGCAGCGTGCAGATCTCTGGGGCCAACGTCCTGACTTTC.

The chain uses TRBV11-1 and TRBJ2-7; D is possibly TRBD1 (5 bases). The CDR3 has 14 amino acids. The germline V and J ends were trimmed by 5 bases and 2 bases, with 13 bases remaining between them. Germline lookup yields CDR1 SGHAT and CDR2 FQDESV (reference sequence). CDR3 DNA sequence: TGTGCCAGCAGCCGTAGACAGCTGGCCTACGAGCAGTACTTC. Translated: CASSRRQLAYEQYF.

The V gene is TRBV29-1, the J gene TRBJ1-1; 7 nucleotides align to TRBD1. Germline V CDR1 and CDR2: SQVTM, ANQGSEA. V shed 7 bases and J 1 base; nucleotides not matched to a gene: 9. The CDR3 runs to 14 residues. In nucleotides, the CDR3 is TGCAGCGCGGAGACAGGGACAACGAACACTGAAGCTTTCTTT. Its protein is CSAETGTTNTEAFF.

The chain joins TRBV5-4 to TRBJ2-7; D gene unclear. The CDR3 spans 14 residues. In germline, CDR1 is SGHNT, CDR2 YYREEE (reference sequence). V was trimmed by 0 bases and J by 4 bases, leaving 11 bases between them. CDR3 amino acids: CASSLVLDAYEQYF. The CDR3 DNA reads TGTGCCAGCAGCTTGGTGCTAGACGCGTACGAGCAGTACTTC.

The V gene is TRBV18, the J gene TRBJ1-5, with 9 bases matching TRBD1. J lost 7 bases, V lost 3 bases, and 4 bases had no gene match. CDR3 length: 14 residues. Germline V gives CDR1 KGHSH, CDR2 LQKENI. The CDR3 sequence is CASSPGTGLQPQHF. The CDR3 bases are TGTGCCAGCTCACCCGGGACAGGGTTACAGCCCCAGCATTTT.

This chain joins TRBV7-3 and TRBJ2-2; possibly TRBD2 for D (5 bases). Between the trimmed V and J ends, which lost 3 bases and 1 base, there was a span of 9 bases. The CDR3 is 15 residues long. Germline loops: CDR1 SGHTA, CDR2 FQGTGA. CDR3 nucleotide sequence: TGTGCCAGCAGCTTGACGGGATGGAACACCGGGGAGCTGTTTTTT. It translates to CASSLTGWNTGELFF.

As regards this clone: Distinct nucleotide sequences in the sample also encode this CDR3. The V call is TRBV6-4, the J call TRBJ1-1; D might be TRBD1 (5 bases). CDR1 is MRHNA, CDR2 SNTAGT, per germline. The CDR3 length is 14 residues. The V end was cut by 8 bases, the J end by 2 bases, with 15 bases between. Here the CDR3 reads CASSPGQANTEAFF. The CDR3 bases are TGTGCCAGCTCCCCAGGGCAGGCCAACACTGAAGCTTTCTTT.

This CDR3 reads CASSWGGTEAFF. DNA for the CDR3: TGTGCCAGCAGCTGGGGGGGCACTGAAGCTTTCTTT. The chain combines TRBV28 with TRBJ1-1; D is possibly TRBD1 (5 bases). The germline CDR1 and CDR2 sequences are MDHEN and SYDVKM. Trimming removed 6 bases at V and 4 bases at J, with 9 bases between. The CDR3 loop spans 12 amino acids.

J is TRBJ2-5 and V is TRBV27, with TRBD1 as a possible D gene (5 bases). V lost 6 bases and J lost 5, with 19 bases in between. The CDR3 contains 15 residues. The V gene's germline CDR1 is MNHEY and CDR2 SMNVEV (reference sequence). CDR3 sequence reads: CASSQKGFGRETQYF. CDR3 nucleotide sequence: TGTGCCAGCAGCCAAAAGGGGTTTGGGCGGGAGACCCAGTACTTC.

The J gene is TRBJ1-1, the V gene TRBV9; D possibly corresponds to TRBD1 (5 bases). This CDR3 spans 14 amino acids. The V gene's germline CDR1 is SGDLS and CDR2 YYNGEE. V gave up 3 bases and J gave up 5 bases, with 14 bases separating them. The CDR3 DNA reads TGTGCCAGCAGCGAGACAGTGCGCGAAACTGAAGCTTTCTTT. It translates to CASSETVRETEAFF. The full variable domain, with the rest looked up from reference TRBV9 and TRBJ1-1, is DSGVTQTPKHLITATGQRVTLRCSPRSGDLSVYWYQQSLDQGLQFLIQYYNGEERAKGNILERFSAQQFPDLHSELNLSSLELGDSALYFCASSETVRETEAFFGQGTRLTVV.

The chain links TRBV12-3 or TRBV12-4 to TRBJ1-1; D is uncertain. The V end was cut by 7 bases, the J end by 0 bases, with 9 bases between. CDR3 length equals 13 residues. The CDR3 region is CASTAIMNTEAFF. The DNA for the CDR3 is TGTGCCAGCACAGCGATCATGAACACTGAAGCTTTCTTT.

The CDR3 DNA reads as TGTGCCAGCAGCTCCAGGACAGGGGGCGCGTCCGGCTACACCTTC. It specifies CASSSRTGGASGYTF. The genes are TRBV11-2 and TRBJ1-2, with TRBD1 identical over 11 bases. With V trimmed by 4 bases and J by 8 bases, 9 bases remained unmatched. The CDR3 sequence is 15 residues long. Germline V gene data show CDR1 as SGHAT and CDR2 as FQNNGV.

This chain connects TRBV9 to TRBJ2-1; a possible D gene is TRBD2 (6 bases). The germline V gene has CDR1 SGDLS and CDR2 YYNGEE. There are 14 residues in the CDR3. The V end lost 1 base, the J end lost 9 bases, and 14 bases lay between the germline ends. The CDR3 region is CASSVTSNLGEQFF. CDR3 nucleotide sequence: TGTGCCAGCAGCGTAACTAGCAACCTGGGTGAGCAGTTCTTC.

This clone has just one count. The chain recombines TRBV19 with TRBJ2-7; D is unresolved. CDR1 and CDR2 from the germline V gene are LNHDA and SQIVND (reference sequence). The V end lost 5 bases, the J end lost 1 base, and 12 bases lay between the germline ends. The CDR3 has 14 residues. The CDR3: CASSPFLGSYEQYF. As DNA, the CDR3 is TGTGCCAGTAGTCCCTTCCTCGGGTCCTACGAGCAGTACTTC.

This rearrangement joins TRBV5-4 to TRBJ2-3; 11 bases fit TRBD1. The germline CDR1 and CDR2 sequences are SGHNT and YYREEE (reference sequence). Trimming cost V 4 bases and J 3 bases; bases outside gene matches: 7. This CDR3 region has 16 residues. This CDR3 reads CASSTPGQGVTDTQYF. CDR3 nucleotide sequence: TGTGCCAGCAGCACTCCGGGACAGGGGGTGACAGATACGCAGTATTTT.